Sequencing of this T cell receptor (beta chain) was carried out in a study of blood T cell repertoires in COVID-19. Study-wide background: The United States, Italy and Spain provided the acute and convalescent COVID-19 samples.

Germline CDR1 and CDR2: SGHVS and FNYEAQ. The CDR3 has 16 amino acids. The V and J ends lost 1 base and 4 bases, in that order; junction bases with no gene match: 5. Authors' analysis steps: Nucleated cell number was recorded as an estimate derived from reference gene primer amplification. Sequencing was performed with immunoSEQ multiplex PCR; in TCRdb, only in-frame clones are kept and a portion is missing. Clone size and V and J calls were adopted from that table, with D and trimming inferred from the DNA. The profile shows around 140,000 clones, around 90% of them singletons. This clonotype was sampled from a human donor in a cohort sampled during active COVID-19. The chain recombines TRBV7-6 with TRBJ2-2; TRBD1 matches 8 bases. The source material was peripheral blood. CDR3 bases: TGTGCCAGCAGCTTAGAACAGGGGGAGAGCACCGGGGAGCTGTTTTTT. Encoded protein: CASSLEQGESTGELFF.